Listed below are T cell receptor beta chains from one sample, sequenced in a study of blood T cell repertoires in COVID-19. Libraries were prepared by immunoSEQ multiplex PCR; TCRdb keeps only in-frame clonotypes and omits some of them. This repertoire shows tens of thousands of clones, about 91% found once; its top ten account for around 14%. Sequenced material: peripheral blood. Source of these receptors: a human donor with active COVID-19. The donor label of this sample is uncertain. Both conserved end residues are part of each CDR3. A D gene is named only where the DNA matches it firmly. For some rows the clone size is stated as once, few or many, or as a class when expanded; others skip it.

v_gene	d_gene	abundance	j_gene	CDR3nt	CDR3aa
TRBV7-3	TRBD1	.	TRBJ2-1	TGTGCCAGCAGCGGCAAGGGACAGGGGAGCGTCTTAAGTCAGTTCGAGGAGCAGTTCTTC	CASSGKGQGSVLSQFEEQFF
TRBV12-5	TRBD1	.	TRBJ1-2	TGTGCTAGTGGTTTGGCCCCGGGACAGGGGGCTAGTGGCTACACCTTC	CASGLAPGQGASGYTF
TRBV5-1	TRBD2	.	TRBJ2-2	TGCGCCAGCAGCCAGCCGGGACTACCTGAAGGGGAGCTGTTTTTT	CASSQPGLPEGELFF
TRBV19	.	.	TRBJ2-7	TGTGCCAGTAGTATAGGGGGCGGTTCCTACGAGCAGTACTTC	CASSIGGGSYEQYF
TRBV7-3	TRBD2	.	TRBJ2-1	TGTGCCAGCAGCCCACTAGCGGGGGCCTACAATGAGCAGTTCTTC	CASSPLAGAYNEQFF
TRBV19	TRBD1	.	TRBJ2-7	TGTGCCAGTAGTATTTACGGGACAGGGCTCTACGAGCAGTACTTC	CASSIYGTGLYEQYF
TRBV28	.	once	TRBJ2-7	TGTGCCAGCAGTCCGGGCTACGAGCAGTACTTC	CASSPGYEQYF
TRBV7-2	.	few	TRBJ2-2	TGTGCCAGCAGCTTAGGGGGCTCCAACACCGGGGAGCTGTTTTTT	CASSLGGSNTGELFF
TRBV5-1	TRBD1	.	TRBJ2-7	TGCGCCAGCAGCTCTGGTGGGTCAGGGGGCTCCTACGAGCAGTACTTC	CASSSGGSGGSYEQYF
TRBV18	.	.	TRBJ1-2	TGTGCCAGCTCACCACGGACGGAGGATGGCTACACCTTC	CASSPRTEDGYTF
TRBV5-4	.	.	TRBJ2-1	TGTGCCAGCAGCTTGCGGGAGTCACAGGAGCAGTTCTTC	CASSLRESQEQFF
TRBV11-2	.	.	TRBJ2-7	TGTGCCAGCAGCTTAACCTTGGGCCCCTACGAGCAGTACTTC	CASSLTLGPYEQYF
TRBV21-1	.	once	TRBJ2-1	TGTGCCAGCAGCTCGGGAGGTAGGGGGGCCAATGAGCAGTTCTTC	CASSSGGRGANEQFF
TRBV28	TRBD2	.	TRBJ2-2	TGTGCCAGCAGCCACACAGGGCTAGCGGGAGGAACTAACACCGGGGAGCTGTTTTTT	CASSHTGLAGGTNTGELFF
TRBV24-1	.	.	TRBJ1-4	TGTGCCACCAGTGATTCAAGGGGTGCAACTAATGAAAAACTGTTTTTT	CATSDSRGATNEKLFF
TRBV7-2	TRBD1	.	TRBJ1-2	TGTGCCAGCAGCTCCTACCCCGGGACAGGGGGGGGCTACACCTTC	CASSSYPGTGGGYTF
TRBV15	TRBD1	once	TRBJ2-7	TGTGCCACCAGCAGATCCCGATCAGGGGGATACGAGCAGTACTTC	CATSRSRSGGYEQYF
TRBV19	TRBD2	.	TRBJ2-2	TGTGCCAGTAGAACTAGCGGGGGGAACACCGGGGAGCTATTTTTT	CASRTSGGNTGELFF
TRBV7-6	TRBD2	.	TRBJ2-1	TGTGCCAGCAGCCCCCGTGGCGGGAGCTCCTACAATGAGCAGTTCTTC	CASSPRGGSSYNEQFF
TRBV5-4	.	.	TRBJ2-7	TGTGCCAGCAGCCGCTTTGAGGAGCAGTACTTC	CASSRFEEQYF
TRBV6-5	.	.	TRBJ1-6	TGTGCCAGCAGTTACTCCGGACAGCTTAATTCACCCCTCCACTTT	CASSYSGQLNSPLHF
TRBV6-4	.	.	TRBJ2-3	TGTGCCAGCAGCCCAACCGACAGGGATACGCAGTATTTT	CASSPTDRDTQYF
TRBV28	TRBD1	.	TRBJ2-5	TGTGCCAGCAGTACCCACAGGACAGGGGTTCGAGAGACCCAGTACTTC	CASSTHRTGVRETQYF
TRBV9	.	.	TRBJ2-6	TGTGCCAGCAGCGTAGAATTATCCTCTGGGGCCAACGTCCTGACTTTC	CASSVELSSGANVLTF
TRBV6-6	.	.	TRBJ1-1	TGTGCCAGCAGTTATAGGGAGGACACTGAAGCTTTCTTT	CASSYREDTEAFF
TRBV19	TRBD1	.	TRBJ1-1	TGTGCCAGTAGCCTAGGGCAGGGGGACGTCTTGGCTTTCTTT	CASSLGQGDVLAFF
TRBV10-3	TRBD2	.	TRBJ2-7	TGTGCCATCAGTGAGTCGCTGGCGGGAGCGGACTACGAGCAGTACTTC	CAISESLAGADYEQYF
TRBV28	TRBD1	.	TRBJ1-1	TGTGCCAGCAGTTCTACAGGGGGCGGGACTGAAGCTTTCTTT	CASSSTGGGTEAFF